This TCR beta chain was sequenced for a study of T cells after yellow fever vaccination. As for the study in general: The fractions with low cell numbers were processed using SMART-Seq v4 Ultra Low Input. Study-level results: Only a minor proportion of clonotypes was detected across both CD4 and CD8 compartments. The booster saw the reappearance of most primary-vaccination clones (more than 95% CD4, 70% to 90% CD8).

Germline-derived CDR1 and CDR2 are LGHDT and YNNKEL (reference sequence). The V end lost 4 bases, the J end lost 4 bases, and 18 bases lay between the germline ends. The CDR3 spans 16 residues. Template switching by 5'RACE produced TCR cDNA, adding a universal primer site and UMIs. TCRdb reprocessed the 5' RACE reads via MiXCR and lists one record per CDR3 protein. This table has approximately 330,000 distinct CDR3 sequences, about an eighth appearing once. Note on this clonotype: The antigen remains undetermined.

The receptor comes from a man between 18 and 29 years old who received the YFV17D yellow fever vaccine. Sequenced here: CD4+ T cells sorted from PBMCs, sampled 15 days after the yellow fever booster vaccination. V usage is TRBV3-1 and J usage is TRBJ2-3; D may be TRBD2 (5 bases). The CDR3: CASSRNLASPPDTQYF. For the CDR3, the DNA is TGTGCCAGCAGCCGCAATCTAGCTTCCCCCCCAGATACGCAGTATTTT.